The present T cell receptor beta chain was sequenced within a study of cytotoxic CD8 clonotypes in ibrutinib-treated CLL. Points from the study as a whole: Patients showed higher baseline clonality than age-matched healthy donors, and it tracked circulating CD8+ T-cell counts.

The germline V gene has CDR1 MNHEY and CDR2 SMNVEV (reference sequence). This CDR3 comprises 15 residues. V was cut by 5 bases and J by 3 bases, with 17 bases left in between. For this clone: The antigen remains unidentified.

Profiled with immunoSEQ multiplex PCR; TCRdb holds only in-frame clones, not every one. Among about 310,000 clones listed, roughly 85% were seen once. The sample consisted of PBMCs, taken before ibrutinib treatment. The chain recombines TRBV27 with TRBJ2-7; a possible D gene is TRBD2 (6 bases). This sequence was found in a human donor with chronic lymphocytic leukemia. The CDR3 spells CASSTHLAARYEQYF. In DNA, the CDR3 is TGTGCCAGCAGTACGCATTTAGCGGCACGCTACGAGCAGTACTTC.